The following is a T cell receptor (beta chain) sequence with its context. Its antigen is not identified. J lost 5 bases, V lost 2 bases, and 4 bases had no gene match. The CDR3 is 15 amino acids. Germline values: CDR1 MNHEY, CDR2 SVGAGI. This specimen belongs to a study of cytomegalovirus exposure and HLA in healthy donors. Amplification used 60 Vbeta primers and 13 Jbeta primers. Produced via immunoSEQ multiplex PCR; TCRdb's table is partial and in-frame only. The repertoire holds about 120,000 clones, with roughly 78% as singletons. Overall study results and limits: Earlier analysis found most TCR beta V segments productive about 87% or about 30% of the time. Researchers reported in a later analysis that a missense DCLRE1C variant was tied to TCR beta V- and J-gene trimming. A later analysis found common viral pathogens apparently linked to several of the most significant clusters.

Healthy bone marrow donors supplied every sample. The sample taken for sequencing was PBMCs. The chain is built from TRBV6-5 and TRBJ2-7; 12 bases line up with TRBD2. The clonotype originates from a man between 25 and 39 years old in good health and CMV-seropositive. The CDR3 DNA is TGTGCCAGCAGTTACAGACTAGCGGGAGTCAACGAGCAGTACTTC. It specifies CASSYRLAGVNEQYF.